The 9 T cell receptor beta chains presented below share a single source sample, sequenced in a study of response to subunit inactivated influenza vaccine. MiXCR, run by TCRdb on the RT-PCR reads, gives a single entry per CDR3 protein. The data hold roughly 670,000 distinct CDR3 sequences, with about 15% observed a single time. Specimen: PBMCs from blood, collected roughly 15 days before vaccination. All receptors come from a man aged 45-60 years who received an inactivated influenza vaccine.

The table lists this clonotype with a few counts. J is TRBJ1-2 and V is TRBV14; the D is unclear. The germline gives CDR1 SGHDN, CDR2 FVKESK. The V gene lost 2 bases and the J gene lost 4 bases, with 8 bases spanning the gap. This CDR3 comprises 13 residues. The CDR3 loop is CASSQLPGYGYTF. The CDR3 DNA reads as TGTGCCAGCAGCCAACTTCCCGGCTATGGCTACACCTTC.

This clonotype was picked up a small number of times. V and J are TRBV7-2 and TRBJ2-7; 9 bases align to TRBD2. The CDR3 sequence is 15 residues long. In germline, CDR1 is SGHTA, CDR2 FQGNSA. V lost 1 base to trimming and J lost 3 bases; unmatched junction nucleotides: 4. CDR3 in amino acids: CASSLVASGNYEQYF. CDR3 sequence (DNA): TGTGCCAGCAGCTTAGTGGCTAGCGGGAACTACGAGCAGTACTTC.

The chain employs TRBV19 and TRBJ1-5; 9 bases are a match to TRBD1. After removal of 6 bases from V and 7 bases from J, the junction contained 7 bases not matched to a gene. CDR3 length: 14 amino acids. The germline gives CDR1 LNHDA, CDR2 SQIVND (reference sequence). The CDR3 here is CASRLQGAGQPQHF. CDR3 coding DNA: TGTGCCAGTAGGTTACAGGGGGCCGGGCAGCCCCAGCATTTT.

This clonotype occurred a few times. The chain recombines TRBV10-3 with TRBJ2-3; D call uncertain. The V gene's germline CDR1 is ENHRY and CDR2 SYGVKD. V was trimmed by 0 bases and J by 2 bases, leaving 6 bases between them. This CDR3 is built from 14 residues. The CDR3 sequence is CAISESPDTDTQYF. Written as DNA, the CDR3 is TGTGCCATCAGTGAGTCGCCAGACACAGATACGCAGTATTTT.

This clonotype was observed a few times. This rearrangement joins TRBV7-9 to TRBJ2-1; 7 nucleotides agree with TRBD2. CDR3 length equals 15 residues. The germline gives CDR1 SEHNR, CDR2 FQNEAQ (reference sequence). The trim removed 5 bases at V and 4 bases at J, leaving 8 bases unmatched. CDR3 in amino acids: CASSAIASGYNEQFF. As DNA, the CDR3 is TGTGCCAGCAGCGCGATCGCTAGCGGATACAATGAGCAGTTCTTC.

This clonotype was seen a handful of times. V is TRBV12-3 or TRBV12-4 and J is TRBJ2-7; weak D call: TRBD2 (6 bases). The CDR3 consists of 14 residues. The ends were cut back, 6 bases at V and 2 bases at J, with 14 bases in the middle. This CDR3 reads CASSIGTVTYEQYF. CDR3 bases: TGTGCCAGCAGCATTGGGACTGTGACCTACGAGCAGTACTTC.

This clonotype was detected only a few times. This sequence joins TRBV4-1 and TRBJ2-1; 11 nucleotides match TRBD1. The germline V gene has CDR1 MGHRA and CDR2 YSYEKL. The junction had 8 bases not matched to a gene; V was cut back by 0 bases and J by 7 bases. This CDR3 has 17 amino acids. The CDR3 coding sequence is TGCGCCAGCAGCCAAGAGGGCTCGGACAGGGGGCTGAATGAGCAGTTCTTC. Protein: CASSQEGSDRGLNEQFF.

This clonotype occurred many times. The chain has TRBV29-1 and TRBJ2-2, with D unresolved. V lost 6 bases and J 0 bases, leaving 11 bases between the germline ends. Germline CDR1 reads SQVTM; CDR2 reads ANQGSEA. The CDR3 spans 14 residues. The CDR3: CSVLKGANTGELFF. As DNA, the CDR3 is TGCAGCGTCCTAAAGGGCGCGAACACCGGGGAGCTGTTTTTT.

This clonotype was seen a handful of times. This rearrangement joins TRBV6-1 to TRBJ2-1; possible D gene TRBD2, 5 bases. Germline loops: CDR1 MNHNS, CDR2 SASEGT. This CDR3 is 15 amino acids long. Between the trimmed V and J ends, which lost 7 bases and 8 bases, there was a span of 21 bases. The CDR3 loop is CASKKPRDGRDEQFF. DNA for the CDR3: TGTGCCAGCAAAAAACCCCGAGACGGGCGGGATGAGCAGTTCTTC.